The 8 T cell receptor beta chains in this list originate from one sample, sequenced in a study of shared clonotypes between healthy human individuals. Clones were sequenced by immunoSEQ multiplex PCR, and TCRdb holds only the in-frame ones, with some missing. The sample yields 2 million to 2.5 million clones, approximately 94% seen once. Sequencing was performed on naive CD4+ T cells from PBMCs. Subset reported: CD45RA+ positively selected. These receptors were taken from a young man in good health. Some clones in this sample may be carry-over from other donors' samples.

Comment on this clone: Other DNA sequences from this sample encode an identical CDR3 as well. The rearrangement joins TRBV5-6 to TRBJ2-3, with D uncertain. Germline V gene lookup returns CDR1 SGHDT and CDR2 YYEEEE. CDR3 length: 16 amino acids. V lost 0 bases, J lost 3 bases, and 14 bases lay in between. CDR3 amino acids: CASSLVSAARTDTQYF. The CDR3 DNA reads TGTGCCAGCAGCTTGGTGAGCGCGGCGCGAACAGATACGCAGTATTTT.

This rearrangement joins TRBV18 to TRBJ1-4, with a tentative D call TRBD1 (6 bases). Between the trimmed V and J ends, which lost 6 bases and 4 bases, there was a span of 15 bases. Germline V gene sequence: CDR1 KGHSH, CDR2 LQKENI. CDR3 length: 15 residues. The CDR3 coding sequence is TGTGCCAGCTCGTCCGACGGGACACTTAATGAAAAACTGTTTTTT. It yields the protein CASSSDGTLNEKLFF.

A remark on this clone: This CDR3 is also generated by other DNA sequences in the sample. V and J are TRBV7-2 and TRBJ2-2; D is possibly TRBD1 or TRBD2 (6 bases each). V lost 5 bases to trimming and J lost 1 base, with 11 bases between them. CDR1 and CDR2 (germline): SGHTA, FQGNSA. The CDR3 runs to 15 residues. The CDR3 region is CASSPRGVNTGELFF. As DNA, the CDR3 is TGTGCCAGCAGCCCAAGGGGGGTGAACACCGGGGAGCTGTTTTTT.

The V gene is TRBV19, the J gene TRBJ1-5; the D is unclear. Germline assignment: CDR1 LNHDA and CDR2 SQIVND (reference sequence). Trimming left V 5 bases short and J 0 bases short, with 8 bases between. The CDR3 spans 14 residues. The CDR3: CASSDPYSNQPQHF. The CDR3 nucleotides are TGTGCCAGTAGTGACCCTTATAGCAATCAGCCCCAGCATTTT.

The V call is TRBV18, the J call TRBJ2-7, with 12 bases lining up with TRBD1. Germline loops: CDR1 KGHSH, CDR2 LQKENI. This CDR3 spans 14 amino acids. V dropped 6 bases and J dropped 6; count of bases not matched to a gene: 6. The DNA for the CDR3 is TGTGCCAGCTCCCCCCGGGACAGGGGGCTCGAGCAGTACTTC. Amino acid sequence: CASSPRDRGLEQYF.

The CDR3 protein is CAISPGTSQETQYF. CDR3 in DNA: TGTGCCATCAGCCCCGGGACTAGCCAAGAGACCCAGTACTTC. The chain links TRBV10-3 to TRBJ2-5; 8 nucleotides match TRBD2. The germline gives CDR1 ENHRY, CDR2 SYGVKD. The CDR3 runs 14 residues. After removal of 6 bases from V and 1 base from J, the junction contained 4 bases not matched to a gene.

This chain joins TRBV7-3 and TRBJ1-2; D possibly corresponds to TRBD1 (5 bases). V lost 2 bases and J lost 4, with 14 bases in between. This CDR3 spans 15 amino acids. The germline V gene encodes CDR1 SGHTA and CDR2 FQGTGA. CDR3 sequence: CASSLGGSQAYGYTF. In nucleotides, the CDR3 is TGTGCCAGCAGCTTAGGTGGTTCACAGGCCTATGGCTACACCTTC.

This clone has just a few counts. The J gene is TRBJ1-1, the V gene TRBV28; D unresolved. Germline assignment: CDR1 MDHEN and CDR2 SYDVKM. The germline V and J ends were trimmed by 6 bases and 0 bases, with 14 bases remaining between them. The CDR3 consists of 15 residues. CDR3 DNA sequence: TGTGCCAGCAGCCGGGATTGGCTAATGAACACTGAAGCTTTCTTT. Translated, it gives CASSRDWLMNTEAFF.